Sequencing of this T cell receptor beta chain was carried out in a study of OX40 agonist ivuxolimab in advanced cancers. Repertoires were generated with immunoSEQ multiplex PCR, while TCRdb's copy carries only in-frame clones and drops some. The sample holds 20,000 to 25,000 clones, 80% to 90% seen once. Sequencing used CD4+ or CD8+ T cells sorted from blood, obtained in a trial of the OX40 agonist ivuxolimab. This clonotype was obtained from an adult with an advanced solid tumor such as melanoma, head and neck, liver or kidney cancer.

CDR3 nucleotides: TGTGCCATCAGTGCGGATGGTCAGGCCGGGGAGCTGTTTTTT. As protein: CAISADGQAGELFF. The chain links TRBV10-3 to TRBJ2-2; no definite D call. The V gene lost 4 bases and the J gene lost 6 bases, with 12 bases spanning the gap. The V gene's germline CDR1 is ENHRY and CDR2 SYGVKD. CDR3 length: 14 amino acids.